The sequence of this T cell receptor (beta chain) was determined in a study of Ad26.COV2.S vaccination and SARS-CoV-2 variants. The treatment here: around 19 received Ad26.COV2.S at low or high dose, single or two shots; roughly five received placebo; per-sample allocation not given. Specimens were obtained on day 63 following the first vaccine or placebo injection. The shot given was an Ad26 vector that makes Wuhan-strain SARS-CoV-2 spike. The assay was immunoSEQ multiplex PCR, and TCRdb's table has in-frame clones only and misses some. This sample carries some 370,000 clones, about 80% of them seen once, and the ten largest clones take more than 7%. Germline V gene lookup returns CDR1 LNHDA and CDR2 SQIVND (reference sequence). V shed 4 bases, J shed 9 bases, and the junction held 4 bases outside the gene matches. This CDR3 has 12 residues.

The source is a person between 18 and 65 years old who received the Ad26.COV2.S COVID-19 vaccine or a placebo. Sample: peripheral blood, taken in a trial of Ad26.COV2.S vaccine versus placebo. This chain connects TRBV19 to TRBJ2-3, with TRBD1 matching 7 bases. The CDR3 loop is CASSTRQGTQYF. The CDR3 DNA reads as TGTGCCAGTAGTACAAGACAGGGAACGCAGTATTTT.